This T cell receptor (beta chain) stems from a study of PD-L1 blockade in urothelial cancer. Study-wide context: Men with urothelial cancer arising in the bladder made up about 90% of the roughly 30 patients. A median blood sample held around 150,000 T cells and about 83,000 unique TCRs.

Per the germline V gene, CDR1 is SNHLY and CDR2 is FYNNEI. The CDR3 is made up of 12 amino acids. V lost 8 bases, J lost 9 bases, and 14 bases lay in between. The data were produced by immunoSEQ multiplex PCR, yet TCRdb's version contains in-frame clones alone and is incomplete. Of about 42,000 clones listed, approximately 80% were seen once; the top ten hold about 2.9%. The specimen was PBMCs, collected around atezolizumab (anti-PD-L1) treatment. The receptor comes from a man in his 70s with urothelial cancer. The genes are TRBV2 and TRBJ1-5; D is unclear. The CDR3 is CASGLGEGPQHF. The CDR3 nucleotides read TGTGCCAGCGGCCTGGGCGAGGGGCCCCAGCATTTT.